This T cell receptor beta chain was recorded in a study of TIL therapy for anti-PD-1-resistant metastatic lung cancer. In the study overall: Median patient age was approximately 59, ranging about 38-80 years. Tumors carried a median roughly 1.5 non-synonymous mutations per megabase.

The libraries were made with immunoSEQ v3. Survey-level samples got approximately 2.1 million read pairs; deep-level samples got roughly 5-6.5 million. TCRdb's copy holds only in-frame clones and misses some; the assay was immunoSEQ multiplex PCR. The profile shows tens of thousands of clones, just under 75% of them singletons. Regarding time point: pre-treatment sample, taken before nivolumab and TIL therapy. Stage 4 NSCLC adults joined between October 2017 and January 2020. The CDR3 spans 13 residues. Trimming shortened V by 7 bases and J by 0 bases, and 10 bases separated the two germline ends. The germline gives CDR1 SGHTA, CDR2 FQGNSA.

The receptor's source is a woman aged 30-85 years with non-small cell lung cancer. V is TRBV7-2 and J is TRBJ2-7, with D uncertain. The sample consisted of blood, taken at baseline. The CDR3 DNA follows: TGTGCCAGCACCTCCAGCTCCTCCTACGAGCAGTACTTC. Residues: CASTSSSSYEQYF.